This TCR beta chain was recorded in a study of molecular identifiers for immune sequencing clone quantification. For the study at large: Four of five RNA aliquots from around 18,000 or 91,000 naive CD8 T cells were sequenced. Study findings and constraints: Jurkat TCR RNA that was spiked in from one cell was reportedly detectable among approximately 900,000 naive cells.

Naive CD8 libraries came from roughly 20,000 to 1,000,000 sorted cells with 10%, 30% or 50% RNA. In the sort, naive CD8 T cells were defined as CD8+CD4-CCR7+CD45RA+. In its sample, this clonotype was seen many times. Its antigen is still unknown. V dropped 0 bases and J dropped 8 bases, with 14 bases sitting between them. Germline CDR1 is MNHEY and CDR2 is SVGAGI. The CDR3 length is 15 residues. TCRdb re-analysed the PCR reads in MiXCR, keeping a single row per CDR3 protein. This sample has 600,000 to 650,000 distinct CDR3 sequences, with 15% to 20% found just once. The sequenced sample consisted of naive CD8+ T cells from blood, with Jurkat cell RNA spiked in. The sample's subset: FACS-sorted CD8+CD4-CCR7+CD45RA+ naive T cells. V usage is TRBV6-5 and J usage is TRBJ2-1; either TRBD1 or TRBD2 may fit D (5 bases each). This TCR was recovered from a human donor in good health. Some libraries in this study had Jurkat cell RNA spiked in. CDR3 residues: CASSYSGERADEQFF. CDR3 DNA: TGTGCCAGCAGTTACTCGGGGGAGAGGGCGGATGAGCAGTTCTTC.